Following are 2 T cell receptor beta chains from one sample sequenced in a study of T-cell reconstitution after alpha-beta-depleted transplantation in children. Unique molecular identifiers featured in how the TCRbeta library was prepared. TCRdb re-called the PCR reads with MiXCR, one entry per CDR3 protein. The sample comprises some 150,000 distinct CDR3 sequences, 8% to 10% of which are singletons, and 15% to 20% rests with the top ten. The specimen was PBMCs, mostly from graft donor cells, collected 180 days after TCRalphabeta/CD19-depleted stem cell transplant. These receptors all stem from a female patient between 2 and 10 years old who had a stem cell transplant for congenital amegakaryocytic thrombocytopenia, so the T cells may come from the graft donor.

The table lists this clonotype with many counts. This sequence joins TRBV2 and TRBJ2-1; 10 positions match TRBD2. From germline, CDR1 is SNHLY and CDR2 FYNNEI. V dropped 7 bases and J dropped 5; count of bases not matched to a gene: 5. The length of the CDR3 is 14 residues. CDR3 in DNA: TGTGCCAGCAAGCTAGCGGGAGTTAACAATGAGCAGTTCTTC. This gives the protein CASKLAGVNNEQFF.

The chain uses TRBV11-2 and TRBJ1-1; D not certain. The CDR3 runs to 16 residues. Germline assignment: CDR1 SGHAT and CDR2 FQNNGV. Trimming removed 5 bases at V and 1 base at J, with 17 bases between. The DNA for the CDR3 is TGTGCCAGCAGCCCATTTGGATGGGGAAGGAACACTGAAGCTTTCTTT. Translated, it gives CASSPFGWGRNTEAFF.